Shown below are 4 T cell receptor beta chains from a single sample sequenced in a study of cytomegalovirus exposure and HLA in healthy donors. PCR employed 60 Vbeta and 13 Jbeta primers. The repertoire was sequenced with immunoSEQ multiplex PCR; TCRdb's copy has only in-frame clones and lacks some. The profile covers under 150,000 clones, with roughly 82% appearing a single time and about 1% taken by the ten largest. The sequenced sample was PBMCs. The receptors were gathered from a boy aged 5-17 years in good health and CMV-seronegative.

CDR3 sequence reads: CASSFPAGTLGEQFF. CDR3 in DNA: TGTGCCAGCAGCTTTCCAGCGGGTACCCTAGGTGAGCAGTTCTTC. J is TRBJ2-1 and V is TRBV7-9; possibly TRBD2 for D (6 bases). From germline, CDR1 is SEHNR and CDR2 FQNEAQ (reference sequence). V dropped 3 bases and J dropped 9 bases, with 18 bases sitting between them. The CDR3 contains 15 residues.

This rearrangement joins TRBV5-8 to TRBJ1-1; D is uncertain. The CDR3 sequence is 15 residues long. The V and J ends lost 1 base and 0 bases respectively, with 10 bases between them. Germline CDR1 is SGHTS and CDR2 is YDEGEE. The CDR3 is CASSLSPNMNTEAFF. The CDR3 DNA reads TGTGCCAGCAGCTTGTCACCCAACATGAACACTGAAGCTTTCTTT.

The chain is built from TRBV30 and TRBJ2-1; weak D call: TRBD1 (6 bases). V was trimmed by 1 base and J by 6 bases, leaving 7 bases between them. Per the germline V gene, CDR1 is GTSNPN and CDR2 is SVGIG (reference sequence). There are 12 residues in the CDR3. DNA for the CDR3: TGTGCCTGGAGTGAGGGGGTCAATGAGCAGTTCTTC. Its protein product is CAWSEGVNEQFF.

A single count supports this clone. The genes are TRBV27 and TRBJ2-1, with D unclear. Germline V gives CDR1 MNHEY, CDR2 SMNVEV (reference sequence). Trimming cost V 6 bases and J 0 bases, with 12 bases left between them. This CDR3 is built from 15 residues. This chain's CDR3 is CASSMSPGSYNEQFF. The CDR3 DNA is TGTGCCAGCAGCATGTCACCCGGCTCCTACAATGAGCAGTTCTTC.